This TCR beta chain was profiled in a study of cytomegalovirus exposure and HLA in healthy donors. The CDR3 covers 14 residues. After removal of 7 bases from V and 0 bases from J, the junction contained 5 bases not matched to a gene. Looked up from germline, CDR1 is MNHNY and CDR2 is SVGAGI (reference sequence). 60 Vbeta and 13 Jbeta primers were used in PCR. TCRdb's copy holds only in-frame clones and misses some; the assay was immunoSEQ multiplex PCR. The data contain some 120,000 clones, about 83% of them seen just once; the ten biggest clones take up about 3.4%. This chain links TRBV6-6 with TRBJ1-2; 7 nucleotides agree with TRBD1. Sequencing was done on a sample of PBMCs. The clonotype originates from a man aged 30-40 years in good health and CMV-seronegative. CDR3 region: CASTDRAANYGYTF. The CDR3 DNA sequence: TGTGCCAGCACCGACAGGGCAGCTAACTATGGCTACACCTTC.